The T cell receptor (beta chain) under discussion was sequenced for a study of T cells in Graves' hyperthyroidism and ophthalmopathy. This clonotype was seen many times. The source material, RNA transcripts, was used to amplify TCR beta CDR3 regions. When the TCR CDR3 underwent first-round RT-PCR, the HTBI primer set was used. TCRdb analysed the multiplex PCR reads with MiXCR anew, one entry per CDR3 protein. The sample carries over 450,000 distinct CDR3 sequences, approximately 14% recorded once. The V segment lost 3 bases and the J segment 5 bases; nucleotides outside the gene matches: 8. The germline gives CDR1 GTSNPN, CDR2 SVGIG (reference sequence). The CDR3 is made up of 14 amino acids.

The genes are TRBV30 and TRBJ2-7; 9 bases are shared with TRBD1. The sequencing input was blood. The TCR sequence derives from a woman younger than 30 with Graves' hyperthyroidism. This chain's CDR3 is CAWRGQGLRHEQYF. CDR3 DNA sequence: TGTGCCTGGAGAGGACAGGGGTTACGGCACGAGCAGTACTTC.